This T cell receptor beta chain was captured in a study of molecular identifiers for immune sequencing clone quantification. General study points: The study reportedly detected spiked Jurkat TCR RNA from one cell among 1.1 million or so naive cells. Clones above 20 RNA copies contained over 97% of effector molecules but under 1% of naive ones.

In its sample, this clonotype was seen many times. Its antigen is still unknown. In the sort, naive CD8 T cells were defined as CD8+CD4-CCR7+CD45RA+. V dropped 1 base and J dropped 4 bases, with 16 bases sitting between them. Germline loops: CDR1 SGHVS, CDR2 FQNEAQ. CDR3 size: 16 residues. Bulk TCR libraries were made with methods that had been previously described and with listed TCR primers. TCRdb re-analysed the PCR reads in MiXCR, keeping a single row per CDR3 protein. The sample includes about 65,000 distinct CDR3 sequences, roughly 18% of them seen just once. The sample comprised naive CD8+ T cells from blood, with Jurkat cell RNA spiked in. The subset denotes: FACS-sorted CD8+CD4-CCR7+CD45RA+ naive T cells. This clonotype was obtained from a human donor in good health. Some libraries in this study had Jurkat cell RNA spiked in. The chain is built from TRBV7-8 and TRBJ2-5, with D perhaps matching TRBD2 (6 bases). The CDR3 bases are TGTGCCAGCAGCTTAGTAGTCGGGGAGGTATTAGAGACCCAGTACTTC. Its translation: CASSLVVGEVLETQYF.